This T cell receptor (beta chain) was sequenced during a study of shared clonotypes between healthy human individuals. This CDR3 region has 14 residues. Germline CDR1 MNHEY, CDR2 SVGAGI. With V trimmed by 5 bases and J by 3 bases, 6 bases remained unmatched. Findings of the study overall: Tissues were not sampled, only blood, and their repertoires likely differ. Estimated richness was generally greater in naive than memory subsets.

With respect to this clone: Its target is not known.

Terminally differentiated effector memory CD45RA+ cells were left out of the naive CD8 fraction, which was CD45RO-negative and positively selected for CCR7. Sequencing was at deep level. Generated by immunoSEQ multiplex PCR, the TCRdb table keeps only in-frame clones and is missing some. The sample has about 2 million clones; approximately 94% are singletons. The chain is built from TRBV6-5 and TRBJ2-7; 8 bases map to TRBD2. This sequence originates from a man aged 18 to 30 in good health. Source material: naive CD8+ T cells sorted from blood. The CDR3 coding sequence is TGTGCCAGCAGTGGGGGACTAGGAGGCTACGAGCAGTACTTC. Translation gives CASSGGLGGYEQYF.